Each of the 22 T cell receptor beta chains below was sequenced from the same sample in a study of T-cell memory formation after mild COVID-19. TCRdb itself ran the 5' RACE reads through MiXCR, one entry per CDR3 protein. The sample yields approximately 350,000 distinct CDR3 sequences, under 15% seen once. Specimen: PBMCs or a T cell subset sorted from them (not recorded which). Receptors were obtained from a man aged 18 to 30 who had mild COVID-19 (a few samples of this study predate the infection). Cell type and time point are not known.

This clonotype was observed many times. The chain is built from TRBV29-1 and TRBJ1-1; 9 bases agree with TRBD1. Germline CDR1 reads SQVTM; CDR2 reads ANQGSEA. CDR3 size: 13 residues. Trimming at V came to 4 bases and at J to 4 bases, leaving 4 bases not matched to a gene. The CDR3 region is CSVVGQGITEAFF. The CDR3 bases are TGCAGCGTTGTGGGACAGGGTATCACTGAAGCTTTCTTT.

This rearrangement joins TRBV7-6 to TRBJ2-2, with D possibly matching TRBD2 (6 bases). The length of the CDR3 is 14 residues. Trimming took 2 bases from V and 4 from J, leaving 8 bases between them. Germline CDR1 and CDR2: SGHVS and FNYEAQ. The CDR3 DNA is TGTGCCAGCAGCTTACGGGGAGGCACCGGGGAGCTGTTTTTT. Its translation is CASSLRGGTGELFF. The entire variable domain, with the rest obtained from reference TRBV7-6 and TRBJ2-2, is as follows: GAGVSQSPRYKVTKRGQDVALRCDPISGHVSLYWYRQALGQGPEFLTYFNYEAQQDKSGLPNDRFSAERPEGSISTLTIQRTEQRDSAMYRCASSLRGGTGELFFGEGSRLTVL.

The CDR3 nucleotides are TGTGCCATCAGTGAGTCACGAGGGTTCTCTGGAAACACCATATATTTT. Protein product: CAISESRGFSGNTIYF. The rearrangement links TRBV10-3 to TRBJ1-3; D call uncertain. In germline, CDR1 is ENHRY, CDR2 SYGVKD. The CDR3 extends over 16 amino acids. Trimming took 0 bases from V and 0 from J, leaving 9 bases between them.

The sample holds a few counts of this clonotype. The gene calls are TRBV7-9 and TRBJ2-5; D may be TRBD1 (5 bases). Germline values: CDR1 SEHNR, CDR2 FQNEAQ (reference sequence). The CDR3 contains 15 residues. The V gene lost 7 bases and the J gene lost 5 bases, with 20 bases spanning the gap. The CDR3 nucleotides read TGTGCCAGCAATAAGGGGCAGGGCCCCCTCGAGACCCAGTACTTC. Amino acids: CASNKGQGPLETQYF. Using reference TRBV7-9 and TRBJ2-5 for the parts outside the CDR3, the full variable domain is DTGVSQNPRHKITKRGQNVTFRCDPISEHNRLYWYRQTLGQGPEFLTYFQNEAQLEKSRLLSDRFSAERPKGSFSTLEIQRTEQGDSAMYLCASNKGQGPLETQYFGPGTRLLVL.

The rearrangement links TRBV12-3 or TRBV12-4 to TRBJ2-5, with D possibly called TRBD1 or TRBD2 (5 bases each). V lost 6 bases to trimming and J lost 2 bases, with 10 bases between them. The length of the CDR3 is 13 residues. The CDR3 DNA reads TGTGCCAGCAGAATTGGGACGCAAGAGACCCAGTACTTC. Translation gives CASRIGTQETQYF.

This chain links TRBV7-2 with TRBJ2-5; D not resolved. This CDR3 is 12 amino acids long. Trimming left V 2 bases short and J 5 bases short, with 6 bases between. The V gene's germline CDR1 is SGHTA and CDR2 FQGNSA. The chain's CDR3 is CASSLWLETQYF. CDR3 nucleotides: TGTGCCAGCAGCTTATGGTTGGAGACCCAGTACTTC.

This clonotype occurred a few times. Sequence at one end of the junction differs from germline and may be a read error. The rearrangement uses TRBV7-7 and TRBJ2-5, with D maybe TRBD2 (5 bases). Germline V CDR1 and CDR2: SSHAT, FNYEAQ (reference sequence). The CDR3 consists of 15 residues. In DNA form, the CDR3 reads TGTGCTAGCAGCCGATTGGGGAGAATGGAAGAGACCCAGTACTTC. Protein: CASSRLGRMEETQYF.

The chain uses TRBV15 and TRBJ1-5, with D possibly being TRBD1 (5 bases). This CDR3 is 12 amino acids long. Germline V gene data show CDR1 as LNHNV and CDR2 as YYDKDF (reference sequence). Trimming shortened V by 0 bases and J by 8 bases, and 5 bases separated the two germline ends. The CDR3 DNA reads TGTGCCACCAGCAGAGAGGGGGAGCCCCAGCATTTT. Translating it yields CATSREGEPQHF.

The chain carries TRBV27 and TRBJ2-7, with D tentatively TRBD1 (6 bases). Between the trimmed V and J ends, which lost 4 bases and 6 bases, there was a span of 16 bases. CDR1 is MNHEY and CDR2 is SMNVEV in the germline V gene (reference sequence). This CDR3 comprises 14 residues. CDR3 protein: CASSSLQTGPEQYV. Here the CDR3 DNA reads TGTGCCAGCAGTTCTCTACAGACAGGTCCCGAGCAGTACGTC.

V gene TRBV20-1 combines with J gene TRBJ2-7, with unresolved D. This CDR3 region has 11 residues. Germline CDR1 is DFQATT and CDR2 is SNEGSKA (reference sequence). V was cut by 5 bases and J by 6 bases, with 11 bases left in between. CDR3 loop: CSAPNSGEQYF. For the CDR3, the DNA is TGCAGTGCTCCCAATTCTGGCGAGCAGTACTTC.

This clonotype was counted between two and nine times. This rearrangement joins TRBV7-9 to TRBJ2-3; TRBD2 matches 11 bases. There are 19 residues in the CDR3. CDR1 SEHNR and CDR2 FQNEAQ come from the germline V gene (reference sequence). Germline trimming cut 5 bases from V and 0 bases from J; bases unmatched to any gene: 13. The CDR3 DNA sequence: TGTGCCAGCAGCCGGGGCCGACTAGCGGGGCGGACTAGCACAGATACGCAGTATTTT. Protein sequence: CASSRGRLAGRTSTDTQYF.

This rearrangement joins TRBV3-1 to TRBJ2-3, with D possibly TRBD2 on 6 matching bases. The CDR3 totals 14 residues. CDR1 and CDR2 (germline): LGHDT, YNNKEL (reference sequence). Deletions cut 4 bases from V and 12 bases from J, with 20 bases between. The CDR3 loop is CASSPKLDRETQYF. For the CDR3, the DNA is TGTGCCAGCAGCCCCAAGCTGGACCGGGAGACCCAGTATTTT.

This clonotype occurred a few times. The chain employs TRBV9 and TRBJ1-2, with a possible D match to TRBD1 (6 bases). The CDR3 contains 14 residues. CDR1 is SGDLS and CDR2 is YYNGEE in the germline V gene. The V end was cut by 0 bases, the J end by 3 bases, with 9 bases between. In DNA form, the CDR3 reads TGTGCCAGCAGCGTAGAACAGGGACACTATGGCTACACCTTC. Translated, it gives CASSVEQGHYGYTF.

Ten or more counts support this clonotype. This chain connects TRBV5-1 to TRBJ1-6; weak D call: TRBD1 (5 bases). V was clipped by 2 bases and J by 6 bases, with 12 bases between them. Germline CDR1 SGHRS, CDR2 YFSETQ. The CDR3 consists of 15 residues. CDR3 region: CASSFRQTGNSPLHF. The CDR3 nucleotides read TGCGCCAGCAGCTTCCGACAGACGGGTAATTCACCCCTCCACTTT.

This clonotype was picked up a small number of times. The V and J genes are TRBV4-1 and TRBJ1-6; D is perhaps TRBD1 (6 bases). Germline CDR1 is MGHRA and CDR2 is YSYEKL. Deletions cut 6 bases from V and 11 bases from J, with 17 bases between. The CDR3 length is 14 residues. The CDR3 coding sequence is TGCGCCAGCAGGACTGATGTAGGGGGAACACCCCTCCACTTT. Amino acid sequence: CASRTDVGGTPLHF.

This clonotype occurred a few times. DNA for the CDR3: TGCGCCAGCAGCACCCACGGTGAGCAGTTCTTC. It specifies CASSTHGEQFF. V gene TRBV4-3 combines with J gene TRBJ2-1; no firm D call. Germline V lookup: CDR1 LGHNA, CDR2 YSLEER. The CDR3 totals 11 residues. Deletions cut 5 bases from V and 9 bases from J, with 8 bases between.

The chain has TRBV11-2 and TRBJ2-7; D remains ambiguous. V was trimmed by 1 base and J by 5 bases, leaving 3 bases between them. The CDR3 has 11 residues. Germline CDR1 SGHAT, CDR2 FQNNGV. The CDR3 region has the DNA TGTGCCAGCAGCTTAGGGAACGAGCAGTACGTC. Translation gives CASSLGNEQYV.

Points on this clonotype: This may be a read error: a much more frequent sequence differs by one nucleotide. The chain links TRBV6-2 or TRBV6-3 to TRBJ1-5; D call uncertain. CDR1 MNHEY and CDR2 SVGEGT come from the germline V gene. Trimming removed 6 bases at V and 0 bases at J, with 6 bases between. The CDR3 has 13 residues. The CDR3 region is CASRSDSNQPQHF. The CDR3 DNA follows: TGTGCCAGCAGGTCCGATAGCAATCAGCCCCAGCATTTT.

CDR3 DNA sequence: TGCGCCAGCAGCTTGGGTTTAGGGTTTGGGGCCCTGGATGAGCAGTTCTTC. This gives the protein CASSLGLGFGALDEQFF. The chain uses TRBV5-1 and TRBJ2-1; tentative D call: TRBD1 (5 bases). The CDR3 loop spans 17 amino acids. V gave up 0 bases and J gave up 8 bases, with 21 bases separating them. Germline V gives CDR1 SGHRS, CDR2 YFSETQ. Using reference TRBV5-1 and TRBJ2-1 for the parts outside the CDR3, the full variable domain is KAGVTQTPRYLIKTRGQQVTLSCSPISGHRSVSWYQQTPGQGLQFLFEYFSETQRNKGNFPGRFSGRQFSNSRSEMNVSTLELGDSALYLCASSLGLGFGALDEQFFGPGTRLTVL.

V is TRBV7-9 and J is TRBJ2-5; TRBD2 agrees at 7 bases. CDR3 size: 16 residues. The V segment lost 3 bases and the J segment 4 bases; nucleotides outside the gene matches: 11. Per the germline V gene, CDR1 is SEHNR and CDR2 is FQNEAQ (reference sequence). CDR3 sequence reads: CASSFPLAGERETQYF. The CDR3 DNA sequence: TGTGCCAGCAGCTTCCCCCTCGCGGGGGAGCGAGAGACCCAGTACTTC.

J is TRBJ1-2 and V is TRBV20-1, with TRBD1 as a possible D gene (5 bases). Trimming stripped 4 bases from V and 5 bases from J, with 23 bases between. This CDR3 is built from 16 residues. Germline V gene lookup returns CDR1 DFQATT and CDR2 SNEGSKA (reference sequence). CDR3 bases: TGCAGTGCTAAAGACCCCGGGGGGACCGCTCAGTATGGCTACACCTTC. Translating it yields CSAKDPGGTAQYGYTF.

The chain carries TRBV5-6 and TRBJ1-1; TRBD1 might be the D (5 bases). Per the germline V gene, CDR1 is SGHDT and CDR2 is YYEEEE. CDR3 length equals 12 residues. V was clipped by 0 bases and J by 10 bases, with 10 bases between them. CDR3 protein: CASSLAGGPAFF. In nucleotides, the CDR3 is TGTGCCAGCAGCTTGGCCGGGGGACCAGCTTTCTTT.